This TCR beta chain was profiled in a study of cytomegalovirus exposure and HLA in healthy donors. The PCR made use of 60 Vbeta and 13 Jbeta primers. Here immunoSEQ multiplex PCR was the method, and the copy in TCRdb shows in-frame clones only, minus some. The sample consists of 150,000 to 200,000 clones, about 80% of them appearing once. This CDR3 comprises 14 residues. CDR1 SGHAT and CDR2 FQNNGV come from the germline V gene. V was shortened by 0 bases and J by 6 bases, with 11 bases between the two germline ends. This TCR came from a man aged 30 to 45 in good health and CMV-seropositive. Sequencing was carried out using PBMCs. The chain carries TRBV11-2 and TRBJ1-2, with D unclear. The CDR3, as DNA: TGTGCCAGCAGCTTAGAACCCGGGAGGGATGGCTACACCTTC. It codes for CASSLEPGRDGYTF.